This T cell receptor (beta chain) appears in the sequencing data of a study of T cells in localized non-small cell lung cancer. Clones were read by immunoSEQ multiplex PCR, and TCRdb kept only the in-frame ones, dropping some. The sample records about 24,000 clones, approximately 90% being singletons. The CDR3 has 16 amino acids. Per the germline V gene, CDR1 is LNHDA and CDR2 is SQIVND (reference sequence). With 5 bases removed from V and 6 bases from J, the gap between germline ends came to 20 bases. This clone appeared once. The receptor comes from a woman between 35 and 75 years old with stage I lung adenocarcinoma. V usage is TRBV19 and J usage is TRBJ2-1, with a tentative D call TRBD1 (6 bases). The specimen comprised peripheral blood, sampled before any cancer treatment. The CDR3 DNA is TGTGCCAGTAGTCTACGACTGACAGGATTAGGCAATGAGCAGTTCTTC. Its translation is CASSLRLTGLGNEQFF.